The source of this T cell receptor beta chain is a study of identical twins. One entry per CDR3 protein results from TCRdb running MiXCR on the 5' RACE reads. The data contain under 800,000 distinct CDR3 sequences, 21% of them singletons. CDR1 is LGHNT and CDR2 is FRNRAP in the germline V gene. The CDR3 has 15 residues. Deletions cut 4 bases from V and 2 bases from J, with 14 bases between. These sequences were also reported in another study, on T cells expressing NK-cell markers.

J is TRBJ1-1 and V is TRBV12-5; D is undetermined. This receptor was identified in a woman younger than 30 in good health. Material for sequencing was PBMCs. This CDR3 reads CASGSPDSFNTEAFF. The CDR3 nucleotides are TGTGCTAGTGGTTCTCCCGACTCTTTCAACACTGAAGCTTTCTTT.